This T cell receptor (beta chain) comes out of a study of blood T cells in healthy people across ages. This CDR3 is 13 amino acids long. Germline CDR1 is SGHTA and CDR2 is FQGNSA. Through a sample-barcoded 5' primer and a J-beta primer mix, a second PCR was run for roughly 6 to 12 cycles. TCRdb recomputed calls from the 5' RACE reads with MiXCR, one row per CDR3 protein. The table lists hundreds of thousands of distinct CDR3 sequences, 45% to 50% of them singletons, with under 35% in the top ten. This clonotype was counted only a few times. The chain uses TRBV7-2 and TRBJ2-5; TRBD2 might be the D (6 bases). The DNA end is more similar to TRBJ2-7, so the J call may be wrong. The sequence was collected from a woman aged 55-70 years in good health. Sequencing was done on a sample of blood. CDR3 nucleotides: TGTGCCAGCAGCCCACCACTAGCTTACGAGCAGTACTTC. This translates into CASSPPLAYEQYF.